The clone carrying this T cell receptor (beta chain) was counted a single time. What it recognizes is unknown. The data belong to a study of graft-versus-host responses after intestinal transplantation. General study points: Peak circulating GvH clone levels tracked with early post-transplant HvG declines.

Sequenced by immunoSEQ multiplex PCR; TCRdb stores in-frame clones only, minus some. The sample shows 85,000 to 110,000 clones, 93% of them seen only once. Looked up from germline, CDR1 is WSHSY and CDR2 is SAAADI. This CDR3 spans 12 amino acids. The V and J ends lost 8 bases and 4 bases respectively, with 11 bases between them. The genes are TRBV10-2 and TRBJ1-1; D remains unclear. The source was unstimulated CD8+ T cells sorted from spleen or lymph node cells, collected before intestinal transplant. The sequence was collected from a human donor who received an intestinal transplant. The CDR3 spells CASSVGSTEAFF. The CDR3 DNA follows: TGCGCCAGCTCGGTGGGTTCCACTGAAGCTTTCTTT.